The T cell receptor beta chain under discussion was sequenced for a study of blood T cell repertoires in COVID-19. CDR3 length equals 15 residues. The germline V and J ends were trimmed by 4 bases and 9 bases, with 16 bases remaining between them. The germline gives CDR1 SGHDN, CDR2 FVKESK. TCRdb's table, derived via immunoSEQ multiplex PCR, lists solely in-frame clones and lacks some. The sample records 65,000 to 90,000 clones, over 75% being singletons. V and J are TRBV14 and TRBJ1-6; no reliable D call. The material sequenced was peripheral blood. The sequence was obtained from a human donor in a cohort sampled during active COVID-19. CDR3 loop: CASSRKGDSISPLHF. The CDR3 bases are TGTGCCAGCAGCCGAAAGGGAGATTCCATTTCACCCCTCCACTTT.